This TCR beta chain was recovered during a study of cytomegalovirus exposure and HLA in healthy donors. In the PCR, 60 Vbeta and 13 Jbeta primers were used. Method: immunoSEQ multiplex PCR; TCRdb's copy keeps in-frame clones and lacks some. The table shows about 170,000 clones, with 85% occurring only once. The ends lost 2 bases at V and 8 bases at J; junction bases unmatched: 11. Germline-derived CDR1 and CDR2 are LGHNA and YNFKEQ. The CDR3 length is 16 residues. The rearrangement links TRBV4-2 to TRBJ2-1; 8 positions agree with TRBD1. The receptor's source is a man under 40 in good health and CMV-seropositive. Material: PBMCs. The CDR3: CASSQPTGEVLDEQFF. The CDR3 bases are TGTGCCAGCAGCCAACCGACAGGGGAGGTTTTGGATGAGCAGTTCTTC.